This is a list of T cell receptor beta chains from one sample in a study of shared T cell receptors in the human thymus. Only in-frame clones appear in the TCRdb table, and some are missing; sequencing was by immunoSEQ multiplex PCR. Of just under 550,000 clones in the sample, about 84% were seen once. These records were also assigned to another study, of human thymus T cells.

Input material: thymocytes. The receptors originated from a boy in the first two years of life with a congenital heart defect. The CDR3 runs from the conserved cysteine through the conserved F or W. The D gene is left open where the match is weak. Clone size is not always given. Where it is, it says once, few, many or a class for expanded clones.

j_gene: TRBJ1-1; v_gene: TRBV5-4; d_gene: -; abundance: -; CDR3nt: TGTGCCAGCACCCCCCTGGAAGGGGTTGGCACTGAAGCTTTCTTT; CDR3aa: CASTPLEGVGTEAFF
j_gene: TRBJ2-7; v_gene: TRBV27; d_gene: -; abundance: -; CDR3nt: TGTGCCAGCAGTTTTACACCCCTTAGGAGGAGGGCCAGAAGGGAGCAGTACTTC; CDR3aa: CASSFTPLRRRARREQYF
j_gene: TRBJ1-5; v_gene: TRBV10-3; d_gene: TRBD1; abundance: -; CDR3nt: TGTGCCATCCCGGACAGGGTCAATCAGCCCCAGCATTTT; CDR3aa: CAIPDRVNQPQHF
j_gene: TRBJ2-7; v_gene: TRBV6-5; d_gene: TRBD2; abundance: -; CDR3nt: TGTGTCAGTAGCGGGAGAGTCGGCGAGCAGTACTTC; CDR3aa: CVSSGRVGEQYF
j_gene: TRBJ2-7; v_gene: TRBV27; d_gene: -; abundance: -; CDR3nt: TGTGCCAGCAGTCCGGACCCTTTCTTCAACAGGGCGAGGGCCTACGAGCAGTACTTC; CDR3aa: CASSPDPFFNRARAYEQYF
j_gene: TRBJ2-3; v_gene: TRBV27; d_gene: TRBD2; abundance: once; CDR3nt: TGTGCCAGCAGTCCCCGGACTAGCGGGGGCCTCACAGATACGCAGTATTTT; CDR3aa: CASSPRTSGGLTDTQYF
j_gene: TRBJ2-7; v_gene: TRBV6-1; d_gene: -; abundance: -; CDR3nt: TGTGCCAGCAGTGACCGGGACTGTACCGAGCAGTACTTC; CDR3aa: CASSDRDCTEQYF
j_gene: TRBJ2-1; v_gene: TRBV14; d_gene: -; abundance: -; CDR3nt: TGTGCCAGCAGCCCAGGACTCCGACTCCATGAGCAGTTCTTC; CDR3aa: CASSPGLRLHEQFF
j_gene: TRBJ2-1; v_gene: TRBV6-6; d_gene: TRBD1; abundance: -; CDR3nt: TGTGCCAGCATCCCCGAGGGGGACAGGGGTAGAAATGAGCAGTTCTTC; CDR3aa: CASIPEGDRGRNEQFF
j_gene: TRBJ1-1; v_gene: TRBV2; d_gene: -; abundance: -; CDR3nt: TGTGCCAGCAGGACCCCGGGAGCGAACACTGAAGCTTTCTTT; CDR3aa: CASRTPGANTEAFF
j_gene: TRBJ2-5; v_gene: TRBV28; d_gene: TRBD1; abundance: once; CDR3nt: TGTGCCAGCAGTCCGGGACAGGGGGGAGAGACCCAGTACTTC; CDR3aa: CASSPGQGGETQYF
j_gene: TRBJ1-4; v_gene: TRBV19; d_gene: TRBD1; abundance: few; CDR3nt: TGTGCCAGTAGTATATCTAGGACAGGCGGGGAACTGTTTTTT; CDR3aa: CASSISRTGGELFF
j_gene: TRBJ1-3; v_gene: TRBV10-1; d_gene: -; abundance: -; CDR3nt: TGCGCCAGCAGTGAGGGGCATGGAAACACCATATATTTT; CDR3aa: CASSEGHGNTIYF
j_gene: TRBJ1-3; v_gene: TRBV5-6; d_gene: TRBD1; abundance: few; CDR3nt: TGTGCCAGCACCAGGACCGTCCGGGACAGCTCTGGAAACACCATATATTTT; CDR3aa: CASTRTVRDSSGNTIYF
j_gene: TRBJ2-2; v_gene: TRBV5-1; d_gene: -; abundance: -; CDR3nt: TGCGCCAGCAGCTTTAACAGGGTGGTTAACACCGGGGAGCTGTTTTTT; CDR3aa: CASSFNRVVNTGELFF
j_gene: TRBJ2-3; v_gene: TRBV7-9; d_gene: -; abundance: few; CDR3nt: TGTGCCAGCAGCTTAGCTCTAGCGCCAGATACGCAGTATTTT; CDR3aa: CASSLALAPDTQYF
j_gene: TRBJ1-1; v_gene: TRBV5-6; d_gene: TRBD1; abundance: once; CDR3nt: TGTGCCAGCAGCTGCGGGACAGTGAACACTGAAGCTTTCTTT; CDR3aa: CASSCGTVNTEAFF